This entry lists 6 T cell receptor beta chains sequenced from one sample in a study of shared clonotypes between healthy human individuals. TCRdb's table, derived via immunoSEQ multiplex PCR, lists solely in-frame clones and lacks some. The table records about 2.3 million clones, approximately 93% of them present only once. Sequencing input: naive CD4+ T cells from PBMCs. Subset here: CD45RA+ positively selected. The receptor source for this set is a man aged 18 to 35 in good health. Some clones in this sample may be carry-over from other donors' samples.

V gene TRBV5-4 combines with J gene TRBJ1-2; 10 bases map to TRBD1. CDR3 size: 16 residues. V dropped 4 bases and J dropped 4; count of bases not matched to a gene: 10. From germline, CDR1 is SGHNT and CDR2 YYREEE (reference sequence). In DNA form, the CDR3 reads TGTGCCAGCAGCCCGACAGGGGGCGTTAATTTCTATGGCTACACCTTC. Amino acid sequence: CASSPTGGVNFYGYTF.

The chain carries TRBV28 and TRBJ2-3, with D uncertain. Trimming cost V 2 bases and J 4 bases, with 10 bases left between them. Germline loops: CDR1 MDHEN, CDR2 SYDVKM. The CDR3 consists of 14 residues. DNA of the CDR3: TGTGCCAGCAGTTTACGAGCCCTCGCAGATACGCAGTATTTT. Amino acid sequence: CASSLRALADTQYF.

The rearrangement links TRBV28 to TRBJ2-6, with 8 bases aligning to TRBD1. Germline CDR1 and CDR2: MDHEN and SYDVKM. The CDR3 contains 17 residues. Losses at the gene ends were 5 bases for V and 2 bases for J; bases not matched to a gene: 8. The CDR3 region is CASSPGQGTPGANVLTF. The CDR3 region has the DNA TGTGCCAGCAGTCCAGGACAGGGAACCCCTGGGGCCAACGTCCTGACTTTC.

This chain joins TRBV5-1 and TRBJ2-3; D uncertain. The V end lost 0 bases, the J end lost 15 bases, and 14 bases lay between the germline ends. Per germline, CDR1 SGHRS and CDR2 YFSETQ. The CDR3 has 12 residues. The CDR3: CASSLAADLFYF. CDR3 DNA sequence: TGCGCCAGCAGCTTGGCCGCCGACCTTTTTTATTTT.

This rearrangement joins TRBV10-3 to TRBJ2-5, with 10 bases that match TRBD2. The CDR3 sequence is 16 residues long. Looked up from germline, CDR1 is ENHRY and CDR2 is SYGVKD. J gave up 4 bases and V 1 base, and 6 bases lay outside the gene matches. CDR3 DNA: TGTGCCATCAGTGAGTTTACGGAGCGGGAGGGAGAGACCCAGTACTTC. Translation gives CAISEFTEREGETQYF.

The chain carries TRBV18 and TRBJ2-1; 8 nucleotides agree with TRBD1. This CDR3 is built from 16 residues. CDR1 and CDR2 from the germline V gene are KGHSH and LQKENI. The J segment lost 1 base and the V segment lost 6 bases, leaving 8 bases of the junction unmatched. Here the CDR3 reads CASSAQGAGSYNEQFF. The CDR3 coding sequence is TGTGCCAGCTCGGCTCAGGGGGCTGGTTCCTACAATGAGCAGTTCTTC.